Each of the 27 T cell receptor beta chains below was sequenced from the same sample in a study of identical twins. One entry per CDR3 protein, called by TCRdb with MiXCR from the 5' RACE reads. The sample records roughly 1.6 million distinct CDR3 sequences, about 30% being singletons. Sequenced material: cord blood. These receptors all stem from a newborn girl in good health.

The genes are TRBV4-1 and TRBJ1-6; maybe TRBD1 (5 bases). V was cut by 0 bases and J by 8 bases, with 14 bases left in between. This CDR3 contains 16 residues. CDR1 is MGHRA, CDR2 YSYEKL, per germline. CDR3 amino acids: CASSQDPGFPHSPLHF. CDR3 in DNA: TGCGCCAGCAGCCAAGATCCAGGGTTCCCTCATTCACCCCTCCACTTT.

The CDR3 coding sequence is TGCAGTGCTAGAGGCTTCTACAGGGGGCAGGAGACCCAGTACTTC. Residues: CSARGFYRGQETQYF. The chain carries TRBV20-1 and TRBJ2-5; TRBD1 aligns across 9 bases. The trim removed 1 base at V and 5 bases at J, leaving 8 bases unmatched. Germline V lookup: CDR1 DFQATT, CDR2 SNEGSKA (reference sequence). This CDR3 is built from 15 residues.

This clonotype was recorded a few times. CDR3 DNA sequence: TGTGCCAGCTCCCTGCCGGGACCCCCGAACTATGGCTACACCTTC. This codes for CASSLPGPPNYGYTF. V and J are TRBV18 and TRBJ1-2; TRBD1 might be the D (5 bases). The germline V gene has CDR1 KGHSH and CDR2 LQKENI. The ends were cut back, 6 bases at V and 2 bases at J, with 16 bases in the middle. The CDR3 extends over 15 amino acids.

V usage is TRBV27 and J usage is TRBJ2-7, with 9 bases identical to TRBD1. Germline trimming cut 1 base from V and 7 bases from J; bases unmatched to any gene: 14. CDR3 length: 17 amino acids. Looked up from germline, CDR1 is MNHEY and CDR2 is SMNVEV (reference sequence). This chain's CDR3 is CASSLWGDRVTINEQYF. DNA of the CDR3: TGTGCCAGCAGTTTATGGGGGGACAGGGTAACCATCAATGAGCAGTACTTC.

The J gene is TRBJ2-5, the V gene TRBV2; the D is unclear. CDR1 and CDR2 (germline): SNHLY, FYNNEI. CDR3 length equals 14 residues. Trimming cost V 2 bases and J 2 bases, with 9 bases left between them. CDR3 nucleotide sequence: TGTGCCAGCAGTGAAAACCGGCTGCAAGAGACCCAGTACTTC. This codes for CASSENRLQETQYF.

The V call is TRBV11-2, the J call TRBJ1-5; no clear D. The germline V and J ends were trimmed by 1 base and 8 bases, with 15 bases remaining between them. The CDR3 runs to 15 residues. In germline, CDR1 is SGHAT, CDR2 FQNNGV. The CDR3 region is CASSLVAGFWEPQHF. The CDR3 DNA sequence: TGTGCCAGCAGCTTAGTGGCGGGGTTCTGGGAGCCCCAGCATTTT. Based on the CDR3 plus reference TRBV11-2 and TRBJ1-5, the full variable domain is EAGVAQSPRYKIIEKRQSVAFWCNPISGHATLYWYQQILGQGPKLLIQFQNNGVVDDSQLPKDRFSAERLKGVDSTLKIQPAKLEDSAVYLCASSLVAGFWEPQHFGDGTRLSIL.

This clonotype was detected only a few times. The V gene is TRBV4-2, the J gene TRBJ2-7; 12 nucleotides agree with TRBD2. The CDR3 loop spans 16 amino acids. CDR1 is LGHNA and CDR2 is YNFKEQ in the germline V gene. The V gene end was trimmed by 2 bases and the J gene end by 2 bases; junction bases not matched to a gene: 4. The CDR3 is CASSQLAGGLTYEQYF. The CDR3 DNA reads TGTGCCAGCAGCCAACTAGCGGGAGGGTTAACCTACGAGCAGTACTTC.

The J gene is TRBJ1-1, the V gene TRBV5-1; TRBD1 aligns across 10 bases. From germline, CDR1 is SGHRS and CDR2 YFSETQ. V dropped 0 bases and J dropped 4; count of bases not matched to a gene: 12. This CDR3 is 18 amino acids long. The CDR3, as DNA: TGCGCCAGCAGCTTGGCCTCGGGGACAGGGGTGTATGGCACTGAAGCTTTCTTT. Its protein product is CASSLASGTGVYGTEAFF.

Only a few counts were recorded for this clonotype. V and J are TRBV29-1 and TRBJ2-7; 8 bases fit TRBD1. Germline V CDR1 and CDR2: SQVTM, ANQGSEA. V dropped 6 bases and J dropped 2; count of bases not matched to a gene: 3. The CDR3 is 12 residues long. CDR3 bases: TGCAGCGTACAACAGGGGGCCTACGAGCAGTACTTC. Translation gives CSVQQGAYEQYF.

V is TRBV6-2 or TRBV6-3 and J is TRBJ2-5; D gene unclear. Trimming left V 1 base short and J 11 bases short, with 11 bases between. The CDR3 is 12 amino acids. Germline loops: CDR1 MNHEY, CDR2 SVGEGT. CDR3 sequence reads: CASSYLRNEQYF. The CDR3 nucleotides read TGTGCCAGCAGTTACTTAAGGAATGAGCAGTACTTC.

This clonotype was seen a handful of times. V and J are TRBV6-2 or TRBV6-3 and TRBJ2-5; 8 nucleotides line up with TRBD2. Germline V gives CDR1 MNHEY, CDR2 SVGEGT. The junction had 6 bases not matched to a gene; V was cut back by 7 bases and J by 2 bases. The length of the CDR3 is 14 residues. The DNA for the CDR3 is TGTGCCAGCACCAAGAGCGGGGGACAAGAGACCCAGTACTTC. Amino acid sequence: CASTKSGGQETQYF.

V is TRBV28 and J is TRBJ1-5; TRBD1 aligns across 8 bases. The CDR3 is 16 amino acids. The germline CDR1 and CDR2 sequences are MDHEN and SYDVKM. Trimming took 6 bases from V and 4 from J; bases not matched to a gene: 11. The CDR3 nucleotides read TGTGCCAGCAGATCCTCATTCTACAGGGGGAATCAGCCCCAGCATTTT. It is translated as CASRSSFYRGNQPQHF. Looking up the rest from reference TRBV28 and TRBJ1-5 gives the full variable domain: DVKVTQSSRYLVKRTGEKVFLECVQDMDHENMFWYRQDPGLGLRLIYFSYDVKMKEKGDIPEGYSVSREKKERFSLILESASTNQTSMYLCASRSSFYRGNQPQHFGDGTRLSIL.

About this clonotype itself: Compared with germline, one end of the junction differs, possibly owing to a read error. The J gene is TRBJ2-5, the V gene TRBV20-1, with TRBD2 matching 9 bases. The end of the DNA is better explained by TRBJ2-7, so the J call may be wrong. This CDR3 contains 14 residues. CDR1 DFQATT and CDR2 SNEGSKA come from the germline V gene (reference sequence). The CDR3 sequence is CSVRRASGVYEQYF. The CDR3 bases are TGCAGTGTTAGACGGGCTAGCGGGGTCTACGAGCAGTACTTC.

The rearrangement uses TRBV7-9 and TRBJ2-1; D is uncertain. V lost 7 bases, J lost 5 bases, and 15 bases lay in between. CDR3 size: 14 residues. Germline CDR1 is SEHNR and CDR2 is FQNEAQ (reference sequence). CDR3 DNA: TGTGCCAGCATTCTCCCTACTGTACACAATGAGCAGTTCTTC. The encoded protein is CASILPTVHNEQFF.

This clonotype was seen ten or more times. The chain combines TRBV28 with TRBJ2-7; D gene uncertain. Trimming stripped 7 bases from V and 3 bases from J, with 7 bases between. The CDR3 consists of 11 residues. CDR1 MDHEN and CDR2 SYDVKM come from the germline V gene. The CDR3 nucleotides are TGTGCCAGCACCCGCTACTACGAGCAGTACTTC. This translates into CASTRYYEQYF.

On this clonotype: A much larger clone lies one base from this, so it may be a read error. The chain is built from TRBV18 and TRBJ2-1, with D possibly being TRBD1 (5 bases). This CDR3 has 15 amino acids. V shed 4 bases and J shed 10 bases, with 20 bases lying between them. Per the germline V gene, CDR1 is KGHSH and CDR2 is LQKENI. The CDR3 spells CASSRGQGSSYEQFF. DNA of the CDR3: TGTGCCAGCTCACGCGGTCAGGGAAGCTCCTACGAGCAGTTCTTC.

Notes on this clonotype: The conserved closing phenylalanine or tryptophan is absent in this CDR3, likely reflecting a read error. The rearrangement links TRBV20-1 to TRBJ2-1; 12 positions agree with TRBD2. From germline, CDR1 is DFQATT and CDR2 SNEGSKA (reference sequence). CDR3 length: 18 amino acids. V was clipped by 5 bases and J by 1 base; unmatched bases: 12. DNA for the CDR3: TGCAGTGCTGGGGCTAGCGGGGGGGCCGCGAAGTCCTACAATGAGCAGTTCTTA. Encoded protein: CSAGASGGAAKSYNEQFL.

The V call is TRBV28, the J call TRBJ1-5; D gene uncertain. V shed 4 bases and J shed 6 bases, with 7 bases lying between them. Germline V gives CDR1 MDHEN, CDR2 SYDVKM. This CDR3 contains 12 residues. This chain's CDR3 is CASSSHPQPQHF. DNA for the CDR3: TGTGCCAGCAGTTCCCATCCTCAGCCCCAGCATTTT.

About this clonotype: A read error may account for a junction end that differs from germline. V is TRBV28 and J is TRBJ2-5; 8 bases are shared with TRBD2. Germline CDR1 reads MDHEN; CDR2 reads SYDVKM. This CDR3 has 17 residues. Written as DNA, the CDR3 is TGTGCCTGCAGACAAGATGGACTAGCAACCCTACAAGAGACCCAGTACTTC. It is translated as CACRQDGLATLQETQYF.

This clonotype has a handful of counts. CDR3 sequence reads: CASSFALAKNIQYF. CDR3 nucleotides: TGTGCCAGCAGCTTCGCCCTAGCCAAAAACATTCAGTACTTC. V and J are TRBV7-2 and TRBJ2-4; D not resolved. The V end was cut by 3 bases, the J end by 0 bases, with 6 bases between. The CDR3 sequence is 14 residues long. Germline lookup yields CDR1 SGHTA and CDR2 FQGNSA.

This rearrangement joins TRBV20-1 to TRBJ1-5, with 9 bases lining up with TRBD1. CDR3 length: 13 residues. Unmatched junction bases numbered 4, after V lost 5 bases and J lost 5 bases. The germline CDR1 and CDR2 sequences are DFQATT and SNEGSKA (reference sequence). CDR3 in amino acids: CSAEGQGDQPQHF. CDR3 sequence (DNA): TGCAGTGCTGAGGGACAGGGCGATCAGCCCCAGCATTTT.

The CDR3 nucleotides read TGTGCCAGCAGTTACTGGGGCGGGGAGCTGTTTTTT. Its protein is CASSYWGGELFF. The chain uses TRBV12-3 or TRBV12-4 and TRBJ2-2; no clear D. Between the trimmed V and J ends, which lost 4 bases and 7 bases, there was a span of 7 bases. This CDR3 comprises 12 residues.

This clonotype was found a few times. The rearrangement uses TRBV4-1 and TRBJ2-3; D unresolved. The V and J ends lost 1 base and 5 bases respectively, with 13 bases between them. CDR3 size: 15 residues. CDR1 MGHRA and CDR2 YSYEKL come from the germline V gene. CDR3 loop: CASSQVQEGLDTQYF. The CDR3, as DNA: TGCGCCAGCAGCCAAGTTCAAGAAGGGCTAGATACGCAGTATTTT.

The chain couples TRBV12-3 or TRBV12-4 to TRBJ1-5; TRBD1 matches at 9 bases. V lost 8 bases and J lost 1; bases outside the gene matches: 6. The CDR3 totals 15 residues. CDR3 in DNA: TGTGCCAGCGGCTCGACAGGGGGGAGCAATCAGCCCCAGCATTTT. Its translation is CASGSTGGSNQPQHF.

This clonotype was recorded at least ten times. V and J are TRBV29-1 and TRBJ2-7; TRBD1 aligns across 9 bases. V lost 4 bases to trimming and J lost 5 bases; unmatched junction nucleotides: 0. Germline V gene data show CDR1 as SQVTM and CDR2 as ANQGSEA. This CDR3 has 11 residues. The CDR3 loop is CSVGDRDEQYF. Written as DNA, the CDR3 is TGCAGCGTTGGGGACAGGGACGAGCAGTACTTC.

There are many counts of this clonotype. This sequence joins TRBV7-9 and TRBJ2-3; D possibly corresponds to TRBD2 (5 bases). CDR3 length: 15 residues. The V gene's germline CDR1 is SEHNR and CDR2 FQNEAQ (reference sequence). The V end lost 3 bases, the J end lost 0 bases, and 10 bases lay between the germline ends. As DNA, the CDR3 is TGTGCCAGCAGCTTTCGGCGGACTAGCACAGATACGCAGTATTTT. This translates into CASSFRRTSTDTQYF.

This clonotype came up a few times. The chain combines TRBV6-2 or TRBV6-3 with TRBJ2-7; D is possibly TRBD2 (5 bases). CDR1 is MNHEY and CDR2 is SVGEGT in the germline V gene. The CDR3 extends over 14 amino acids. The germline V and J ends were trimmed by 5 bases and 0 bases, with 11 bases remaining between them. CDR3 bases: TGTGCCAGCAGTCCCGCGGGCTACTCCTACGAGCAGTACTTC. Its translation is CASSPAGYSYEQYF.